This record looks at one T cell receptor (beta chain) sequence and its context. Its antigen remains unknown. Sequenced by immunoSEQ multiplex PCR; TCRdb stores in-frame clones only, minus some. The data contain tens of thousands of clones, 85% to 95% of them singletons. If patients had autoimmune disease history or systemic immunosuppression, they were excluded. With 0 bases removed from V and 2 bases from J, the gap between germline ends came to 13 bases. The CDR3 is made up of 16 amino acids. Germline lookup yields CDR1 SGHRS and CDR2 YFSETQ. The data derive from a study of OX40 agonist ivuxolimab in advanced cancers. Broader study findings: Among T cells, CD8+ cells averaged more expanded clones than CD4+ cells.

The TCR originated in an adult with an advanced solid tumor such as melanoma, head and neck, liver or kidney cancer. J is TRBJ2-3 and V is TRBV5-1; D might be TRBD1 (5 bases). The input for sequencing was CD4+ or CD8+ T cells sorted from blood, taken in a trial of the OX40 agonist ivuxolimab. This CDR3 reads CASSLEGQLNTDTQYF. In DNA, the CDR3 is TGCGCCAGCAGCTTGGAGGGGCAGCTGAACACAGATACGCAGTATTTT.